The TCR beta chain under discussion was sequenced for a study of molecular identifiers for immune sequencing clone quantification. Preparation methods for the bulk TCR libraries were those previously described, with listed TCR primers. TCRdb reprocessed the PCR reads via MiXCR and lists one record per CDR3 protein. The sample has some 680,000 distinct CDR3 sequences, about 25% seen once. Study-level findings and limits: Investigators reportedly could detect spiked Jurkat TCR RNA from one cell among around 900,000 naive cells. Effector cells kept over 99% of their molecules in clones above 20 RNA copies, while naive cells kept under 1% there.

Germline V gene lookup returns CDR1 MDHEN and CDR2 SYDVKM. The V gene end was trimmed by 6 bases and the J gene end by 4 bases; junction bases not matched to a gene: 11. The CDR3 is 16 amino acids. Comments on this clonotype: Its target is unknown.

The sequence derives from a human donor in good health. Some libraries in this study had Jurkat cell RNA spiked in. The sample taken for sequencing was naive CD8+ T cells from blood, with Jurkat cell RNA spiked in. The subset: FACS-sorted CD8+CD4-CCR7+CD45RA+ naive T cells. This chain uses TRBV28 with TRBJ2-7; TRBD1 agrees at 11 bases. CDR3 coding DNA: TGTGCCAGCAGCCCAACCGGACAGGGGGCTCTGTACGAGCAGTACTTC. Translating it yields CASSPTGQGALYEQYF.